Each of the 17 T cell receptor beta chains below was sequenced from the same sample in a study of shared clonotypes between healthy human individuals. This table comes from immunoSEQ multiplex PCR, and its TCRdb copy is limited to in-frame clones, with some not included. The table lists some 900,000 clones, less than 85% of them singletons. The sample comprised memory CD4+ T cells sorted from blood. Subset of the sample: CD45RA-negative fraction. Receptors were obtained from a man between 18 and 35 years old in good health.

With respect to this clone: An end of the junction does not agree with germline; a read error may underlie this. The V gene is TRBV6-5, the J gene TRBJ1-2; D is undetermined. The CDR3 is 11 residues long. Germline CDR1 reads MNHEY; CDR2 reads SVGAGI. The CDR3 sequence: CASSSTTAAFF. As DNA, the CDR3 is TGTGCCAGCAGTTCCACCACAGCCGCTTTCTTC.

The rearrangement joins TRBV18 to TRBJ2-1, with 14 nucleotides matching TRBD2. The V gene end was trimmed by 0 bases and the J gene end by 9 bases; junction bases not matched to a gene: 7. In germline, CDR1 is KGHSH, CDR2 LQKENI. This CDR3 has 17 amino acids. The CDR3 sequence is CASSPPGLAGAGGEQFF. CDR3 coding DNA: TGTGCCAGCTCACCACCGGGACTAGCGGGAGCGGGGGGTGAGCAGTTCTTC.

The J gene is TRBJ2-7, the V gene TRBV10-2, with 14 nucleotides matching TRBD2. CDR1 WSHSY and CDR2 SAAADI come from the germline V gene. This CDR3 is 16 amino acids long. Germline trimming cut 6 bases from V and 5 bases from J; bases unmatched to any gene: 9. For the CDR3, the DNA is TGCGCCAGCAGCGGGACTAGCGGGAGAAGTTGCGACGAGCAGTACTTC. This encodes CASSGTSGRSCDEQYF.

The rearrangement uses TRBV5-4 and TRBJ2-3; D uncertain. Germline lookup yields CDR1 SGHNT and CDR2 YYREEE (reference sequence). CDR3 length equals 15 residues. The germline V and J ends were trimmed by 0 bases and 2 bases, with 10 bases remaining between them. The CDR3 loop is CASSLGQAPTDTQYF. DNA for the CDR3: TGTGCCAGCAGCTTGGGGCAGGCCCCCACAGATACGCAGTATTTT.

The chain couples TRBV6-5 to TRBJ1-4; D is possibly TRBD1 (6 bases). Germline V gene lookup returns CDR1 MNHEY and CDR2 SVGAGI. V lost 0 bases to trimming and J lost 7 bases, with 12 bases between them. CDR3 length: 15 residues. CDR3 region: CASSYSTGAGEKLFF. CDR3 bases: TGTGCCAGCAGTTACTCGACAGGAGCTGGTGAAAAACTGTTTTTT.

V is TRBV28 and J is TRBJ1-2; a weak D match, TRBD1 (6 bases). Per the germline V gene, CDR1 is MDHEN and CDR2 is SYDVKM. V was clipped by 7 bases and J by 2 bases, with 14 bases between them. CDR3 length: 14 residues. The CDR3 region is CASTKAQGNYGYTF. In DNA, the CDR3 is TGTGCCAGCACAAAAGCGCAGGGGAACTATGGCTACACCTTC.

This chain connects TRBV18 to TRBJ1-5; possible D gene TRBD1, 5 bases. The CDR3 is 15 residues long. Germline-derived CDR1 and CDR2 are KGHSH and LQKENI. Between the trimmed V and J ends, which lost 3 bases and 1 base, there was a span of 10 bases. CDR3 sequence (DNA): TGTGCCAGCTCACCTGCAGGGAGGAGCAATCAGCCCCAGCATTTT. It encodes CASSPAGRSNQPQHF. The full variable domain, its missing parts supplied by reference TRBV18 and TRBJ1-5, is NAGVMQNPRHLVRRRGQEARLRCSPMKGHSHVYWYRQLPEEGLKFMVYLQKENIIDESGMPKERFSAEFPKEGPSILRIQQVVRGDSAAYFCASSPAGRSNQPQHFGDGTRLSIL.

This clone was detected a few times. The chain uses TRBV10-3 and TRBJ2-4; D tentatively fits TRBD1 or TRBD2 (7 bases each). The germline V gene encodes CDR1 ENHRY and CDR2 SYGVKD. Deletions cut 5 bases from V and 14 bases from J, with 22 bases between. This CDR3 is 14 amino acids long. CDR3 region: CAISRGETGVGEYF. The CDR3 nucleotides read TGTGCCATCAGTCGGGGGGAAACAGGGGTTGGAGAGTACTTC.

J is TRBJ1-6 and V is TRBV5-4, with D tentatively TRBD1 (5 bases). In germline, CDR1 is SGHNT, CDR2 YYREEE (reference sequence). The CDR3 spans 14 residues. V gave up 4 bases and J gave up 6 bases, with 11 bases separating them. CDR3: CASSQDMSNSPLHF. The DNA for the CDR3 is TGTGCCAGCAGCCAGGACATGAGTAATTCACCCCTCCACTTT.

This CDR3 reads CASSSTGTIAHEQYF. The CDR3 DNA is TGTGCCAGCAGCTCGACCGGGACTATTGCACACGAGCAGTACTTC. This chain joins TRBV11-2 and TRBJ2-7; 7 nucleotides align to TRBD2. This CDR3 is built from 15 residues. CDR1 and CDR2 (germline): SGHAT, FQNNGV. V was clipped by 4 bases and J by 5 bases; unmatched bases: 11.

The table lists this clone with a few counts. This chain connects TRBV5-1 to TRBJ2-2; D is possibly TRBD2 (5 bases). CDR1 is SGHRS, CDR2 YFSETQ, per germline. This CDR3 is 15 amino acids long. The V end lost 2 bases, the J end lost 5 bases, and 13 bases lay between the germline ends. Written as DNA, the CDR3 is TGCGCCAGCAGCTTACGGGAAGGGCGGACCGGGGAGCTGTTTTTT. Protein: CASSLREGRTGELFF.

This rearrangement joins TRBV14 to TRBJ2-2; D perhaps matches TRBD2 (6 bases). There are 15 residues in the CDR3. Trimming left V 2 bases short and J 4 bases short, with 11 bases between. Germline V CDR1 and CDR2: SGHDN, FVKESK. CDR3 protein: CASSQFKGGTGELFF. As DNA, the CDR3 is TGTGCCAGCAGCCAATTTAAGGGAGGCACCGGGGAGCTGTTTTTT.

The V call is TRBV6-5, the J call TRBJ2-7; 9 positions agree with TRBD1. Trimming took 4 bases from V and 7 from J; bases not matched to a gene: 11. Germline CDR1 is MNHEY and CDR2 is SVGAGI. This CDR3 contains 15 residues. CDR3 loop: CASSSHGTGMREQYF. CDR3 in DNA: TGTGCCAGCAGTTCCCACGGGACAGGGATGAGGGAGCAGTACTTC.

The V call is TRBV12-5, the J call TRBJ1-5; D is undetermined. Trimming cost V 0 bases and J 5 bases, with 14 bases left between them. The CDR3 is 16 residues long. The germline CDR1 and CDR2 sequences are LGHNT and FRNRAP. CDR3 protein: CASGLVLGVEYQPQHF. Written as DNA, the CDR3 is TGTGCTAGTGGTTTGGTACTCGGCGTCGAGTATCAGCCCCAGCATTTT.

Only a few counts were recorded for this clone. The V call is TRBV25-1, the J call TRBJ2-7; D is perhaps TRBD1 (6 bases). Germline V gene sequence: CDR1 MGHDK, CDR2 SYGVNS. This CDR3 is built from 16 residues. V lost 2 bases and J 6 bases, leaving 20 bases between the germline ends. The CDR3 nucleotides are TGTGCCAGCAGTGAACCCGAGAGCAGGGGCTTGTCCGAGCAGTACTTC. Its protein product is CASSEPESRGLSEQYF.

V usage is TRBV5-1 and J usage is TRBJ2-4; TRBD2 matches at 11 bases. CDR3 size: 16 residues. Germline-derived CDR1 and CDR2 are SGHRS and YFSETQ. Unmatched junction bases numbered 9, after V lost 4 bases and J lost 6 bases. In DNA form, the CDR3 reads TGCGCCAGCAGCGTAGCGGGAGGGTTGTCCGGAAACATTCAGTACTTC. As protein: CASSVAGGLSGNIQYF. Drawing the rest from reference TRBV5-1 and TRBJ2-4, the complete variable domain is KAGVTQTPRYLIKTRGQQVTLSCSPISGHRSVSWYQQTPGQGLQFLFEYFSETQRNKGNFPGRFSGRQFSNSRSEMNVSTLELGDSALYLCASSVAGGLSGNIQYFGAGTRLSVL.

The V and J genes are TRBV6-6 and TRBJ1-5, with TRBD1 as a possible D gene (5 bases). This CDR3 region has 15 residues. The germline V and J ends were trimmed by 4 bases and 3 bases, with 13 bases remaining between them. Germline CDR1 is MNHNY and CDR2 is SVGAGI (reference sequence). The CDR3 loop is CASSSLDRINQPQHF. The CDR3 nucleotides are TGTGCCAGCAGTTCACTCGACAGAATCAATCAGCCCCAGCATTTT.